The 13 T cell receptor beta chains presented below share a single source sample, sequenced in a study of blood T cell repertoires in COVID-19. Clones were sequenced by immunoSEQ multiplex PCR, and TCRdb holds only the in-frame ones, with some missing. The repertoire holds more than 400,000 clones, around 87% seen once, with under 0.75% in the top ten. The specimen sequenced was PBMCs or T cells enriched from blood (not recorded which). All receptors derive from a woman younger than 35 who had recovered from COVID-19.

This clone has a handful of counts. V gene TRBV19 combines with J gene TRBJ2-7; TRBD1 agrees at 8 bases. V gave up 3 bases and J gave up 5 bases; unmatched junction bases: 6. The CDR3 spans 14 residues. Germline assignment: CDR1 LNHDA and CDR2 SQIVND (reference sequence). In DNA, the CDR3 is TGTGCCAGTAGTATTGGACAGGGTATCAACGAGCAGTACTTC. As protein: CASSIGQGINEQYF.

This chain links TRBV7-9 with TRBJ2-5; D possibly corresponds to TRBD2 (5 bases). The V and J ends lost 5 bases and 1 base respectively, with 17 bases between them. Germline V gene lookup returns CDR1 SEHNR and CDR2 FQNEAQ (reference sequence). There are 16 residues in the CDR3. The CDR3 protein is CASSPSFTGIQETQYF. The DNA for the CDR3 is TGTGCCAGCAGCCCTTCGTTCACGGGGATCCAAGAGACCCAGTACTTC.

The rearrangement joins TRBV6-5 to TRBJ2-2; 8 bases are shared with TRBD1. CDR1 is MNHEY, CDR2 SVGAGI, per germline. The CDR3 sequence is 13 residues long. V shed 8 bases and J 6 bases; nucleotides not matched to a gene: 5. The CDR3 DNA follows: TGTGCCAGCCAAGAGACAGGGGCCGGGGAGCTGTTTTTT. Translation: CASQETGAGELFF.

This clone has only a few counts. V gene TRBV18 combines with J gene TRBJ1-1; D unclear. The germline CDR1 and CDR2 sequences are KGHSH and LQKENI. V was trimmed by 6 bases and J by 1 base, leaving 6 bases between them. The CDR3 totals 12 residues. CDR3 sequence reads: CASSGENTEAFF. Here the CDR3 DNA reads TGTGCCAGCTCCGGAGAGAACACTGAAGCTTTCTTT. Full variable domain (rest looked up from reference TRBV18 and TRBJ1-1): NAGVMQNPRHLVRRRGQEARLRCSPMKGHSHVYWYRQLPEEGLKFMVYLQKENIIDESGMPKERFSAEFPKEGPSILRIQQVVRGDSAAYFCASSGENTEAFFGQGTRLTVV.

The chain combines TRBV9 with TRBJ1-6; D is undetermined. The germline CDR1 and CDR2 sequences are SGDLS and YYNGEE. Trimming pared 4 bases from V and 8 bases from J, leaving 13 bases between. The CDR3 is made up of 14 amino acids. This CDR3 reads CASSPTIGDSPLHF. CDR3 in DNA: TGTGCCAGCAGCCCAACAATCGGGGATTCACCCCTCCACTTT.

The chain has TRBV4-2 and TRBJ2-5, with TRBD2 matching 15 bases. CDR1 is LGHNA and CDR2 is YNFKEQ in the germline V gene. V was clipped by 3 bases and J by 2 bases; unmatched bases: 10. The CDR3 covers 19 residues. The CDR3 DNA follows: TGTGCCAGCAGCCAGTACGGGACTAGCGGGGGGCCCTATCAAGAGACCCAGTACTTC. Its protein product is CASSQYGTSGGPYQETQYF.

The chain joins TRBV7-7 to TRBJ2-3; perhaps TRBD1 as D (6 bases). Germline CDR1 is SSHAT and CDR2 is FNYEAQ (reference sequence). The CDR3 is 15 amino acids. With 2 bases removed from V and 2 bases from J, the gap between germline ends came to 11 bases. The CDR3 is CASSLWQGPTDTQYF. In DNA, the CDR3 is TGTGCCAGCAGCTTATGGCAGGGGCCCACAGATACGCAGTATTTT.

The chain links TRBV29-1 to TRBJ2-1, with TRBD2 matching 10 bases. This CDR3 region has 16 residues. The trim removed 5 bases at V and 3 bases at J, leaving 10 bases unmatched. Germline lookup yields CDR1 SQVTM and CDR2 ANQGSEA. The CDR3 loop is CSVTPMSGGDYNEQFF. As DNA, the CDR3 is TGCAGCGTTACTCCAATGAGCGGGGGGGACTACAATGAGCAGTTCTTC.

This chain uses TRBV12-5 with TRBJ2-5; D is perhaps TRBD2 (7 bases). V shed 5 bases and J shed 4 bases, with 14 bases lying between them. Germline values: CDR1 LGHNT, CDR2 FRNRAP. CDR3 length: 14 residues. The CDR3 region is CASGPPGGLETQYF. For the CDR3, the DNA is TGTGCTAGTGGTCCACCCGGGGGGCTAGAGACCCAGTACTTC.

This chain connects TRBV30 to TRBJ2-7; 7 bases agree with TRBD1. The CDR3 has 17 amino acids. Germline V gives CDR1 GTSNPN, CDR2 SVGIG (reference sequence). Losses at the gene ends were 3 bases for V and 0 bases for J; bases not matched to a gene: 14. The CDR3 DNA reads TGTGCCTGGAGAAGAAGTGTGACGTGGGACAGCTCCTACGAGCAGTACTTC. It yields the protein CAWRRSVTWDSSYEQYF.

This rearrangement joins TRBV30 to TRBJ1-2; TRBD1 matches 9 bases. Germline assignment: CDR1 GTSNPN and CDR2 SVGIG (reference sequence). This CDR3 is built from 16 residues. V trimming: 3 bases; J trimming: 4 bases; junction bases outside the gene matches: 12. CDR3 bases: TGTGCCTGGAGAGCCGACAGGGGGAGGGCGAGCTATGGCTACACCTTC. This sequence encodes CAWRADRGRASYGYTF. The full variable domain, in which reference TRBV30 and TRBJ1-2 provide the parts outside the CDR3, is SQTIHQWPATLVQPVGSPLSLECTVEGTSNPNLYWYRQAAGRGLQLLFYSVGIGQISSEVPQNLSASRPQDRQFILSSKKLLLSDSGFYLCAWRADRGRASYGYTFGSGTRLTVV.

Of note for this clone: Other DNA sequences of this sample code for an identical CDR3. This chain connects TRBV28 to TRBJ1-2; 7 nucleotides match TRBD1. This CDR3 is 12 amino acids long. V shed 4 bases, J shed 6 bases, and the junction held 2 bases outside the gene matches. CDR1 and CDR2 from the germline V gene are MDHEN and SYDVKM. The CDR3, as DNA: TGTGCCAGCAGTTCAGGGGGAGATGGCTACACCTTC. Protein sequence: CASSSGGDGYTF.

V gene TRBV5-5 combines with J gene TRBJ1-1; D gene uncertain. Per germline, CDR1 SGHKS and CDR2 YYEKEE (reference sequence). The V gene lost 3 bases and the J gene lost 2 bases, with 11 bases spanning the gap. This CDR3 region has 14 residues. The CDR3 protein is CASSYAPENTEAFF. DNA of the CDR3: TGTGCCAGCAGCTACGCCCCAGAAAACACTGAAGCTTTCTTT.